These T cell receptor beta chains were read from a single sample in a study of cytotoxic CD8 clonotypes in ibrutinib-treated CLL. Profiled with immunoSEQ multiplex PCR; TCRdb holds only in-frame clones, not every one. The table shows some 170,000 clones, with nearly 90% occurring only once. Sequences were derived from PBMCs, sampled at disease progression, from a patient treated with ibrutinib. Receptors originate from a human donor with chronic lymphocytic leukemia. The CDR3 runs from the conserved cysteine through the conserved F or W. The D gene is left open where the match is weak.

d_call j_call v_call cdr3_length cdr3_aa cdr3_nt
TRBD1 TRBJ2-7 TRBV27 13 CASSWDRDYEQYF TGTGCCAGCAGCTGGGACAGGGACTACGAGCAGTACTTC
- TRBJ2-3 TRBV7-9 16 CASSPTTRTNTDTQYF TGTGCCAGCAGCCCCACGACTAGGACAAACACAGATACGCAGTATTTT
TRBD1 TRBJ2-1 TRBV27 14 CASSLTGPYNEQFF TGTGCCAGCAGCTTGACAGGGCCATACAATGAGCAGTTCTTC
- TRBJ2-7 TRBV19 15 CASSIAESSSYEQYF TGTGCCAGTAGTATAGCGGAATCGAGCTCCTACGAGCAGTACTTC
- TRBJ2-2 TRBV19 13 CASSMERTGELFF TGTGCCAGTAGTATGGAGCGCACCGGGGAGCTGTTTTTT
TRBD1 TRBJ2-1 TRBV18 17 CASSPGTATPVIDEQFF TGTGCCAGCTCACCGGGGACAGCCACCCCGGTCATCGATGAGCAGTTCTTC
- TRBJ2-6 TRBV19 18 CASSIGGRTNSGANVLTF TGTGCCAGTAGTATCGGTGGACGGACAAACTCTGGGGCCAACGTCCTGACTTTC
TRBD2 TRBJ2-1 TRBV19 14 CATKREIQYNEQFF TGTGCCACAAAGCGGGAGATTCAGTACAATGAGCAGTTCTTC
TRBD1 TRBJ1-1 TRBV28 14 CASRSGQVNTEAFF TGTGCCAGCAGGTCCGGACAGGTGAACACTGAAGCTTTCTTT
- TRBJ1-1 TRBV19 17 CASMVFKRMSTVTEAFF TGTGCCAGTATGGTCTTCAAGAGAATGTCGACAGTAACTGAAGCTTTCTTT
- TRBJ2-3 TRBV5-1 15 CASSLEQAGTDTQYF TGCGCCAGCAGCTTGGAGCAAGCGGGCACAGATACGCAGTATTTT
TRBD2 TRBJ2-7 TRBV2 15 CASTLAGGFSYEQYF TGTGCCAGCACTTTAGCGGGAGGGTTCTCCTACGAGCAGTACTTC
- TRBJ1-1 TRBV6-5 13 CASRPYSRTEAFF TGTGCCAGCAGACCTTACAGTAGGACTGAAGCTTTCTTT
TRBD1 TRBJ2-7 TRBV11-3 13 CASSWDRVSEQYF TGTGCCAGCAGTTGGGACAGGGTTAGCGAGCAGTACTTC
- TRBJ2-1 TRBV27 16 CASIPMGTPTGNEQFF TGTGCCAGCATCCCAATGGGAACACCGACCGGCAATGAGCAGTTCTTC
- TRBJ2-2 TRBV6-1 14 CASNRLVSTGELFF TGTGCCAGCAACCGACTAGTTAGCACCGGGGAGCTGTTTTTT
TRBD1 TRBJ2-7 TRBV5-4 14 CAFEGAFLGYEQYF TGTGCCTTCGAGGGGGCGTTTCTGGGCTACGAGCAGTACTTC
- TRBJ1-1 TRBV4-1 16 CASSQDIGDRNTEAFF TGCGCCAGCAGCCAAGATATTGGGGATAGGAACACTGAAGCTTTCTTT